This TCR beta chain originates from a study of shared clonotypes between healthy human individuals. Findings and limits, study-wide: Sharing across a few donors was seen in around 5.1% of naive CD4 clonotypes.

The CDR3 loop spans 15 amino acids. Germline V gene lookup returns CDR1 SGHRS and CDR2 YFSETQ. V lost 3 bases and J lost 5, with 17 bases in between. As regards this clone: As yet, its antigen is unknown.

Assay: immunoSEQ multiplex PCR; the TCRdb copy retains only in-frame clones and omits some. This table holds 2 million to 3 million clones, roughly 93% found once. The sequenced sample consisted of naive CD4+ T cells from PBMCs. Specified subset: CD45RA+ positively selected. The rearrangement joins TRBV5-1 to TRBJ1-1, with a tentative D call TRBD1 (5 bases). This receptor was identified in a man aged 18 to 35 in good health. Some clones in this sample may be carry-over from other donors' samples. The CDR3 protein is CASSWTVGGSTEAFF. The CDR3 coding sequence is TGCGCCAGCAGCTGGACCGTTGGGGGTAGTACTGAAGCTTTCTTT.